The clone carrying this T cell receptor beta chain was observed once. Source study methods: Reference gene primer amplification gave estimated nucleated cell counts. Produced via immunoSEQ multiplex PCR; TCRdb's table is partial and in-frame only. The V and J calls and clone size were taken over from that table, and D and trimming were inferred from the DNA. The repertoire holds 250,000 to 300,000 clones, with roughly 85% as singletons. The data belong to a study of blood T cell repertoires in COVID-19. Whole-study context: The samples span acute and convalescent COVID-19 from the United States, Italy and Spain. T cells, B-cell-depleted T cells, or PBMCs provided the cDNA or gDNA that served as material.

The V gene's germline CDR1 is DFQATT and CDR2 SNEGSKA (reference sequence). Losses at the gene ends were 3 bases for V and 1 base for J; bases not matched to a gene: 13. The CDR3 has 18 residues. The sequenced sample consisted of peripheral blood. This receptor was obtained from a woman aged 30 to 39 with active or convalescent COVID-19. The J gene is TRBJ1-5, the V gene TRBV20-1; 9 nucleotides line up with TRBD1. CDR3 coding DNA: TGCAGTGCTAGTAATCTCGGGACAGGGATAATGAGCAATCAGCCCCAGCATTTT. Amino acid sequence: CSASNLGTGIMSNQPQHF.